Following are 7 T cell receptor beta chains from one sample sequenced in a study of blood T cell repertoires in COVID-19. Profiling relied on immunoSEQ multiplex PCR, and the TCRdb table lists in-frame clones only, not all of them. The sample lists roughly 310,000 clones, 70% to 90% occurring once. The sequenced material came from PBMCs or T cells enriched from blood (not recorded which). The origin of the receptors is a woman aged 40 to 50 who had recovered from COVID-19.

This chain uses TRBV14 with TRBJ1-5; D possibly corresponds to TRBD1 (6 bases). Trimming cost V 0 bases and J 5 bases, with 17 bases left between them. The CDR3 extends over 17 amino acids. Germline assignment: CDR1 SGHDN and CDR2 FVKESK. The CDR3 is CASSQEGPGVWYQPQHF. CDR3 DNA: TGTGCCAGCAGCCAAGAAGGTCCAGGGGTCTGGTATCAGCCCCAGCATTTT.

The chain couples TRBV30 to TRBJ2-1; 7 nucleotides match TRBD2. The J segment lost 8 bases and the V segment lost 2 bases, leaving 9 bases of the junction unmatched. CDR3 length equals 14 residues. Germline CDR1 is GTSNPN and CDR2 is SVGIG (reference sequence). Here the CDR3 reads CAWSIVGGSYEQFF. For the CDR3, the DNA is TGTGCCTGGAGTATAGTGGGAGGGTCTTATGAGCAGTTCTTC.

V gene TRBV12-5 combines with J gene TRBJ1-5; D gene uncertain. The CDR3 runs to 14 residues. V was clipped by 5 bases and J by 1 base, with 9 bases between them. CDR1 is LGHNT and CDR2 is FRNRAP in the germline V gene. CDR3 in amino acids: CASGPSGSNQPQHF. CDR3 sequence (DNA): TGTGCTAGTGGTCCATCTGGCAGCAATCAGCCCCAGCATTTT. The full variable domain, completed using reference TRBV12-5 and TRBJ1-5, is DARVTQTPRHKVTEMGQEVTMRCQPILGHNTVFWYRQTMMQGLELLAYFRNRAPLDDSGMPKDRFSAEMPDATLATLKIQPSEPRDSAVYFCASGPSGSNQPQHFGDGTRLSIL.

The genes are TRBV9 and TRBJ1-2; TRBD1 agrees at 9 bases. The CDR3 loop spans 17 amino acids. The V segment lost 2 bases and the J segment 7 bases; nucleotides outside the gene matches: 15. CDR1 and CDR2 from the germline V gene are SGDLS and YYNGEE. The CDR3 region is CASSVLPEGQGIVGYTF. CDR3 nucleotides: TGTGCCAGCAGCGTCCTCCCGGAGGGACAGGGTATAGTTGGCTACACCTTC.

This chain uses TRBV27 with TRBJ1-5; D is unclear. Germline CDR1 and CDR2: MNHEY and SMNVEV (reference sequence). The CDR3 loop spans 14 amino acids. With 5 bases removed from V and 3 bases from J, the gap between germline ends came to 11 bases. The CDR3 nucleotides are TGTGCCAGCAGTGAAGTCGGGTTCAATCAGCCCCAGCATTTT. Encoded protein: CASSEVGFNQPQHF.

The DNA of the CDR3 is TGTGCCAGCAGCCAAGTGGTCGGGGGGAACACTGAAGCTTTCTTT. This sequence encodes CASSQVVGGNTEAFF. V and J are TRBV3-1 (or the pseudogene TRBV3-2) and TRBJ1-1; D is possibly TRBD1 (5 bases). The V end was cut by 1 base, the J end by 1 base, with 10 bases between. The germline V gene has CDR1 LGHDT and CDR2 YNNKEL (reference sequence). The CDR3 consists of 15 residues.

The V and J genes are TRBV19 and TRBJ2-7; 9 bases fit TRBD1. This CDR3 is 14 amino acids long. CDR1 is LNHDA and CDR2 is SQIVND in the germline V gene (reference sequence). The junction had 5 bases not matched to a gene; V was cut back by 5 bases and J by 3 bases. The DNA of the CDR3 is TGTGCCAGTAGTCCCGGGACAGGGAACTACGAGCAGTACTTC. Amino acid sequence: CASSPGTGNYEQYF.